The next 18 T cell receptor beta chains were all read from a single sample in a study of Ad26.COV2.S vaccination and SARS-CoV-2 variants. The table came from immunoSEQ multiplex PCR; TCRdb's copy has only in-frame clones and leaves some out. The data show some 290,000 clones, approximately 86% seen once. Treatment indicated: around 19 received Ad26.COV2.S at low or high dose, single or two shots; five or six received placebo; per-sample allocation not given. Sample collection was performed on day 63 after the first vaccine or placebo injection. The starting material was peripheral blood, obtained in a trial of Ad26.COV2.S vaccine versus placebo. All receptors come from a person between 18 and 60 years old who received the Ad26.COV2.S COVID-19 vaccine or a placebo.

The chain couples TRBV30 to TRBJ2-2; maybe TRBD1 (6 bases). Germline V CDR1 and CDR2: GTSNPN, SVGIG (reference sequence). The CDR3 totals 16 residues. Trimming shortened V by 0 bases and J by 1 base, and 12 bases separated the two germline ends. This CDR3 reads CAWSVPLTGNTGELFF. The DNA of the CDR3 is TGTGCCTGGAGTGTCCCGCTGACAGGGAACACCGGGGAGCTGTTTTTT.

The chain links TRBV5-1 to TRBJ2-1; 10 bases line up with TRBD2. Germline V lookup: CDR1 SGHRS, CDR2 YFSETQ. CDR3 length equals 14 residues. After removal of 8 bases from V and 3 bases from J, the junction contained 5 bases not matched to a gene. The CDR3 sequence is CASSSGGLYNEQFF. Here the CDR3 DNA reads TGCGCCAGTAGTAGCGGGGGGCTCTACAATGAGCAGTTCTTC.

Notes on this clone: This sample includes further DNA sequences coding for the same CDR3. Here the CDR3 reads CASSFAGQGAYEQYF. The CDR3, as DNA: TGCGCCAGCAGCTTTGCGGGACAGGGGGCCTACGAGCAGTACTTC. This chain connects TRBV5-1 to TRBJ2-7; TRBD1 aligns across 11 bases. Germline trimming cut 2 bases from V and 2 bases from J; bases unmatched to any gene: 3. CDR1 SGHRS and CDR2 YFSETQ come from the germline V gene. The CDR3 is 15 amino acids.

This chain connects TRBV6-2 or TRBV6-3 to TRBJ2-3; 8 nucleotides agree with TRBD1. The CDR3 is 15 amino acids. V was clipped by 6 bases and J by 4 bases; unmatched bases: 9. Germline loops: CDR1 MNHEY, CDR2 SVGEGT. In nucleotides, the CDR3 is TGTGCCAGCAGCGAGACAGGGGTGTTGGCAGATACGCAGTATTTT. It is translated as CASSETGVLADTQYF.

This chain uses TRBV9 with TRBJ2-7, with 9 bases fitting TRBD1. This CDR3 has 16 residues. CDR1 and CDR2 (germline): SGDLS, YYNGEE. The V and J ends lost 4 bases and 0 bases, in that order; junction bases with no gene match: 8. The chain's CDR3 is CASSPTTGGTSYEQYF. The CDR3 bases are TGTGCCAGCAGCCCCACGACAGGGGGGACCTCCTACGAGCAGTACTTC. Filled out from reference TRBV9 and TRBJ2-7, the complete variable domain reads DSGVTQTPKHLITATGQRVTLRCSPRSGDLSVYWYQQSLDQGLQFLIQYYNGEERAKGNILERFSAQQFPDLHSELNLSSLELGDSALYFCASSPTTGGTSYEQYFGPGTRLTVT.

This clone occurred once. This chain joins TRBV10-1 and TRBJ1-1, with D hard to call. Trimming removed 5 bases from V and 1 base from J, with 8 bases in between. Germline CDR1 WNHNN, CDR2 SYGVQD (reference sequence). The CDR3 runs 13 residues. The CDR3 bases are TGCGCCAGCAGTCCAGCGCAGAACACTGAAGCTTTCTTT. This sequence encodes CASSPAQNTEAFF.

The chain has TRBV13 and TRBJ2-7; D not resolved. Looked up from germline, CDR1 is PRHDT and CDR2 is FYEKMQ (reference sequence). V was trimmed by 5 bases and J by 2 bases, leaving 4 bases between them. CDR3 length: 11 residues. CDR3 loop: CASSTAYEQYF. The DNA for the CDR3 is TGTGCCAGCAGCACCGCCTACGAGCAGTACTTC.

The V gene is TRBV11-2, the J gene TRBJ1-3; 8 nucleotides line up with TRBD1. The CDR3 covers 16 residues. V gave up 3 bases and J gave up 3 bases; unmatched junction bases: 7. The germline CDR1 and CDR2 sequences are SGHAT and FQNNGV. In DNA form, the CDR3 reads TGTGCCAGCAGCTTCTCAGGGGGCGCCGGTGGAAACACCATATATTTT. Translated: CASSFSGGAGGNTIYF. The full variable domain, rest sourced from reference TRBV11-2 and TRBJ1-3, is EAGVAQSPRYKIIEKRQSVAFWCNPISGHATLYWYQQILGQGPKLLIQFQNNGVVDDSQLPKDRFSAERLKGVDSTLKIQPAKLEDSAVYLCASSFSGGAGGNTIYFGEGSWLTVV.

The chain joins TRBV7-2 to TRBJ2-5; no clear D. Germline V gives CDR1 SGHTA, CDR2 FQGNSA. Trimming took 5 bases from V and 6 from J, leaving 10 bases between them. This CDR3 spans 12 amino acids. CDR3 nucleotides: TGTGCCAGCAGCCCCCTCGTGCAGACCCAGTACTTC. Residues: CASSPLVQTQYF.

The chain recombines TRBV7-9 with TRBJ2-7, with TRBD1 identical over 7 bases. The J segment lost 3 bases and the V segment lost 4 bases, leaving 15 bases of the junction unmatched. CDR3 size: 17 residues. CDR1 SEHNR and CDR2 FQNEAQ come from the germline V gene (reference sequence). CDR3 sequence: CASSSQLKRDSNYEQYF. CDR3 in DNA: TGTGCCAGCAGCTCCCAATTAAAAAGGGACAGCAACTACGAGCAGTACTTC.

The chain joins TRBV7-2 to TRBJ1-5; possible D gene TRBD1, 5 bases. Trimming stripped 6 bases from V and 3 bases from J, with 15 bases between. The CDR3 is 15 amino acids. Germline CDR1 and CDR2: SGHTA and FQGNSA. For the CDR3, the DNA is TGTGCCAGCAGGCTGGGGCAGGGATCCAATCAGCCCCAGCATTTT. Translated: CASRLGQGSNQPQHF.

This clone was seen a single time. V is TRBV7-3 and J is TRBJ2-1; the match to TRBD2 covers 10 bases. The CDR3 contains 15 residues. Germline lookup yields CDR1 SGHTA and CDR2 FQGTGA. V gave up 5 bases and J gave up 5 bases; unmatched junction bases: 6. The CDR3 here is CASSPTSGAHNEQFF. CDR3 sequence (DNA): TGTGCCAGCAGCCCTACTAGCGGGGCTCACAATGAGCAGTTCTTC. The full variable domain, its missing parts supplied by reference TRBV7-3 and TRBJ2-1, is GAGVSQTPSNKVTEKGKYVELRCDPISGHTALYWYRQSLGQGPEFLIYFQGTGAADDSGLPNDRFFAVRPEGSVSTLKIQRTERGDSAVYLCASSPTSGAHNEQFFGPGTRLTVL.

The chain uses TRBV5-4 and TRBJ2-5; 10 bases agree with TRBD1. V dropped 2 bases and J dropped 4; count of bases not matched to a gene: 2. In germline, CDR1 is SGHNT, CDR2 YYREEE (reference sequence). The CDR3 runs 14 residues. The CDR3 nucleotides read TGTGCCAGCAGCTTTCGGGACAGGGGAGAGACCCAGTACTTC. This codes for CASSFRDRGETQYF.

V and J are TRBV19 and TRBJ1-4, with TRBD1 matching 9 bases. The V gene's germline CDR1 is LNHDA and CDR2 SQIVND (reference sequence). J lost 10 bases, V lost 8 bases, and 11 bases had no gene match. The length of the CDR3 is 14 residues. The CDR3 sequence: CASAQQGAAGKLFF. The CDR3, as DNA: TGTGCCAGTGCTCAACAGGGGGCAGCAGGAAAACTGTTTTTT.

A single count supports this clone. This sequence joins TRBV4-1 and TRBJ2-5; D not resolved. Germline V CDR1 and CDR2: MGHRA, YSYEKL. The CDR3 contains 17 residues. V lost 3 bases to trimming and J lost 4 bases, with 21 bases between them. The CDR3 DNA reads as TGCGCCAGCAGCCAGCCCTTCGGTGGGGTGGTTTTAGAGACCCAGTACTTC. Protein: CASSQPFGGVVLETQYF.

With regard to this clone: The same CDR3 arises from other DNA sequences in this sample as well. This chain joins TRBV7-6 and TRBJ1-3, with a tentative D call TRBD1 (5 bases). The germline V gene has CDR1 SGHVS and CDR2 FNYEAQ. The CDR3 spans 14 residues. With 1 base removed from V and 4 bases from J, the gap between germline ends came to 8 bases. The CDR3 sequence is CASSLGGSGNTIYF. The CDR3 coding sequence is TGTGCCAGCAGCTTAGGGGGCTCCGGAAACACCATATATTTT.

The chain couples TRBV2 to TRBJ1-2, with a weak D call TRBD1 (5 bases). The CDR3 loop spans 15 amino acids. Germline V gives CDR1 SNHLY, CDR2 FYNNEI. With 1 base removed from V and 7 bases from J, the gap between germline ends came to 16 bases. In nucleotides, the CDR3 is TGTGCCAGCAGTGAAGATATAGGTGGGGGAGGTGGCTACACCTTC. This encodes CASSEDIGGGGGYTF.

This clone was counted many times. The identical CDR3 is also encoded by other nucleotide sequences in the sample. The V and J genes are TRBV6-5 and TRBJ1-5, with D perhaps matching TRBD1 (5 bases). The CDR3 contains 13 residues. Trimming cost V 6 bases and J 2 bases, with 8 bases left between them. The germline gives CDR1 MNHEY, CDR2 SVGAGI. The CDR3 DNA is TGTGCCAGCAGGGGCAGGGGCAATCAGCCCCAGCATTTT. Its protein product is CASRGRGNQPQHF.